This TCR beta chain was captured by sequencing in a study of PD-L1 blockade in urothelial cancer. About the study: Patients took up atezolizumab in 2014 at 1,200 mg intravenously every 3 weeks. At 3 weeks after treatment start (second dose) and again at 6 weeks, blood was analyzed. The median T cell count in blood samples was approximately 140,000.

TCRdb keeps only in-frame clones here, not all; method: immunoSEQ multiplex PCR. The data contain just over 20,000 clones, roughly 89% of them singletons. Trimming stripped 2 bases from V and 0 bases from J, with 18 bases between. CDR1 and CDR2 from the germline V gene are MNHEY and SMNVEV (reference sequence). This CDR3 region has 18 residues. The chain combines TRBV27 with TRBJ2-3; possibly TRBD2 for D (6 bases). Here the sequenced sample was PBMCs, taken around atezolizumab (anti-PD-L1) treatment. The TCR sequence derives from a woman in her fifties or sixties with urothelial cancer. The CDR3: CASSLGLKSGPSTDTQYF. In DNA form, the CDR3 reads TGTGCCAGCAGTTTAGGACTAAAGAGCGGTCCTAGCACAGATACGCAGTATTTT.